The 15 T cell receptor beta chains in this list originate from one sample, sequenced in a study of shared clonotypes between healthy human individuals. The protocol was immunoSEQ multiplex PCR, while the TCRdb copy is restricted to in-frame clones and leaves out a portion. Here the sample spans about 1.4 million clones, approximately 97% being singletons. Sequenced input: naive CD4+ T cells sorted from blood. Subset given: CD45RA+ positively selected. Receptors originate from a man between 25 and 39 years old in good health.

The chain uses TRBV10-1 and TRBJ2-3; D possibly corresponds to TRBD1 (6 bases). Per the germline V gene, CDR1 is WNHNN and CDR2 is SYGVQD (reference sequence). Trimming pared 4 bases from V and 2 bases from J, leaving 13 bases between. This CDR3 comprises 15 residues. CDR3 amino acids: CASSGATGSTDTQYF. CDR3 nucleotides: TGCGCCAGCAGTGGGGCTACAGGGTCCACAGATACGCAGTATTTT.

The chain uses TRBV7-6 and TRBJ1-1; D ambiguous. CDR3 length: 12 residues. V was pared by 4 bases and J by 1 base, with 4 bases between. CDR1 and CDR2 (germline): SGHVS, FNYEAQ. The CDR3 DNA follows: TGTGCCAGCAGCTCTAAGAACACTGAAGCTTTCTTT. Translation: CASSSKNTEAFF.

The chain carries TRBV6-1 and TRBJ1-4; D remains unclear. V shed 5 bases and J shed 0 bases, with 4 bases lying between them. CDR3 length equals 13 residues. Germline assignment: CDR1 MNHNS and CDR2 SASEGT. The CDR3 protein is CASSRATNEKLFF. The CDR3 DNA follows: TGTGCCAGCAGTCGGGCAACTAATGAAAAACTGTTTTTT.

Here the CDR3 reads CASSWDSAQETQYF. The CDR3 DNA reads as TGTGCCAGCAGCTGGGACAGTGCCCAAGAGACCCAGTACTTC. The chain recombines TRBV2 with TRBJ2-5; 7 bases agree with TRBD1. V lost 6 bases to trimming and J lost 1 base; unmatched junction nucleotides: 5. The germline CDR1 and CDR2 sequences are SNHLY and FYNNEI. This CDR3 spans 14 amino acids.

J is TRBJ2-7 and V is TRBV10-3; 9 nucleotides match TRBD2. In germline, CDR1 is ENHRY, CDR2 SYGVKD. Unmatched junction bases numbered 6, after V lost 3 bases and J lost 3 bases. This CDR3 is 15 amino acids long. Here the CDR3 DNA reads TGTGCCATCAGTGAATGGCGGGAGGGCCACTACGAGCAGTACTTC. Amino acids: CAISEWREGHYEQYF.

This clone was observed a single time. This chain uses TRBV6-1 with TRBJ1-5; D is undetermined. V lost 1 base and J lost 5, with 6 bases in between. The CDR3 has 13 amino acids. Germline V gives CDR1 MNHNS, CDR2 SASEGT. DNA for the CDR3: TGTGCCAGCAGTGAAGAGAGGGATCAGCCCCAGCATTTT. Translating gives CASSEERDQPQHF.

This clone is a singleton in its sample. The V gene is TRBV11-2, the J gene TRBJ2-7, with D maybe TRBD2 (6 bases). Germline CDR1 and CDR2: SGHAT and FQNNGV. Deletions cut 5 bases from V and 2 bases from J, with 13 bases between. The CDR3 sequence is 14 residues long. For the CDR3, the DNA is TGTGCCAGCAGCGCTTGGGACTCAACCTACGAGCAGTACTTC. Translated, it gives CASSAWDSTYEQYF. The whole variable domain, remainder taken from reference TRBV11-2 and TRBJ2-7, is EAGVAQSPRYKIIEKRQSVAFWCNPISGHATLYWYQQILGQGPKLLIQFQNNGVVDDSQLPKDRFSAERLKGVDSTLKIQPAKLEDSAVYLCASSAWDSTYEQYFGPGTRLTVT.

V usage is TRBV10-3 and J usage is TRBJ2-5, with 8 bases aligning to TRBD1. The CDR3 length is 12 residues. Germline CDR1 and CDR2: ENHRY and SYGVKD. Trimming removed 6 bases from V and 5 bases from J; junction bases left unmatched: 2. The CDR3 DNA is TGTGCCATCAGGGACAGGGCGGAGACCCAGTACTTC. It yields the protein CAIRDRAETQYF.

CDR3 in amino acids: CASSLGGPYQETQYF. The CDR3 bases are TGTGCCAGCAGTCTAGGGGGCCCGTACCAAGAGACCCAGTACTTC. The chain links TRBV9 to TRBJ2-5; 7 nucleotides align to TRBD1. J gave up 0 bases and V 5 bases, and 7 bases lay outside the gene matches. There are 15 residues in the CDR3. Germline values: CDR1 SGDLS, CDR2 YYNGEE.

On this clone itself: The sample holds other DNA sequences that translate to the same CDR3. The V gene is TRBV18, the J gene TRBJ2-7, with TRBD1 matching over 8 bases. Germline V CDR1 and CDR2: KGHSH, LQKENI. Germline trimming cut 4 bases from V and 2 bases from J; bases unmatched to any gene: 1. The CDR3 consists of 13 residues. CDR3 amino acids: CASSLDRAYEQYF. In DNA, the CDR3 is TGTGCCAGCTCACTGGACAGGGCCTACGAGCAGTACTTC.

The genes are TRBV7-2 and TRBJ2-7; no clear D gene. Per germline, CDR1 SGHTA and CDR2 FQGNSA. With 4 bases removed from V and 0 bases from J, the gap between germline ends came to 10 bases. The CDR3 sequence is 14 residues long. The CDR3 here is CASSSSSSSYEQYF. The CDR3, as DNA: TGTGCCAGCAGCTCTTCCTCAAGCTCCTACGAGCAGTACTTC.

The rearrangement links TRBV7-2 to TRBJ2-3; tentatively, D is TRBD1 or TRBD2 (5 bases each). This CDR3 spans 16 amino acids. Per germline, CDR1 SGHTA and CDR2 FQGNSA. V lost 4 bases to trimming and J lost 9 bases, with 23 bases between them. CDR3 amino acids: CASSSSRGRVSGTQYF. The CDR3 coding sequence is TGTGCCAGCAGCTCTAGTCGGGGCAGGGTCTCGGGGACGCAGTATTTT.

The chain links TRBV7-8 to TRBJ2-2; D is perhaps TRBD2 (6 bases). V was clipped by 10 bases and J by 0 bases, with 24 bases between them. CDR1 is SGHVS and CDR2 is FQNEAQ in the germline V gene. This CDR3 is built from 18 residues. DNA for the CDR3: TGTGCCAACCCACCTCCAGGGACTCCCTACTCGAACACCGGGGAGCTGTTTTTT. Its translation: CANPPPGTPYSNTGELFF.

A note on this clone: The identical CDR3 is also encoded by other nucleotide sequences in the sample. This chain joins TRBV5-1 and TRBJ2-5; a possible D gene is TRBD2 (5 bases). Germline lookup yields CDR1 SGHRS and CDR2 YFSETQ. This CDR3 is built from 14 residues. V lost 0 bases, J lost 5 bases, and 11 bases lay in between. The chain's CDR3 is CASSLARGPETQYF. CDR3 nucleotides: TGCGCCAGCAGCTTGGCACGGGGTCCGGAGACCCAGTACTTC.

The chain has TRBV18 and TRBJ1-1; D gene unclear. Trimming stripped 4 bases from V and 0 bases from J, with 12 bases between. The length of the CDR3 is 15 residues. CDR1 and CDR2 (germline): KGHSH, LQKENI. The CDR3 protein is CASSLDAHMNTEAFF. The DNA of the CDR3 is TGTGCCAGCTCACTAGACGCCCACATGAACACTGAAGCTTTCTTT. Full variable domain (missing parts from reference TRBV18 and TRBJ1-1): NAGVMQNPRHLVRRRGQEARLRCSPMKGHSHVYWYRQLPEEGLKFMVYLQKENIIDESGMPKERFSAEFPKEGPSILRIQQVVRGDSAAYFCASSLDAHMNTEAFFGQGTRLTVV.